A selection of T cell receptor beta chains follows, all from one sample in a study of Graves' ophthalmopathy and Graves' hyperthyroidism. TCRdb fed the multiplex PCR reads into MiXCR, producing one record per CDR3 protein. Found here are about 640,000 distinct CDR3 sequences, approximately 39% of them singletons; the top ten hold around 3.3%. What was sequenced was peripheral blood. All receptors derive from an adult man with Graves' ophthalmopathy. Both conserved end residues are part of each CDR3. The D gene is left open where the match is weak. Expanded clones are given a class, and other clones once, few, many or no size at all.

J	V	size	D	DNA	CDR3
TRBJ2-7	TRBV2	NA	TRBD2	TGTGCCAGCAGCCGACTAGCGGGAGTGCCTTACGAGCAGTACTTC	CASSRLAGVPYEQYF
TRBJ1-3	TRBV7-6	many	NA	TGTGCCAGCAGCTCAGTGGGCTCTGGAAACACCATATATTTT	CASSSVGSGNTIYF
TRBJ2-2	TRBV7-9	once	NA	TGTGCCAGCAGCTCCGATCCGGGACACCTGAACACCGGGGAGCTGTTTTTT	CASSSDPGHLNTGELFF
TRBJ1-2	TRBV12-3/TRBV12-4	once	TRBD1	TGTGCCAGCACCCGGACAGGATATGGCTACACCTTC	CASTRTGYGYTF
TRBJ2-7	TRBV7-3	many	NA	TGTGCCAGCAGCTTAAACAGTCCTGGCTACGAGCAGTACTTC	CASSLNSPGYEQYF
TRBJ1-2	TRBV7-2	NA	NA	TGTGCCAGCAGCAACAGAGTTAACTATGGCTACACCTTC	CASSNRVNYGYTF
TRBJ1-2	TRBV2	NA	TRBD1	TGTGCCAGCAGCGTGACAGGGGGCGGTGGAAACACCTTC	CASSVTGGGGNTF
TRBJ1-2	TRBV5-6	NA	TRBD1	TGTGCCAGCAGCTTCGGACAGGGGACCGTCTTCTATGGCTACACCTTC	CASSFGQGTVFYGYTF
TRBJ2-2	TRBV2	many	NA	TGTGCCAGCGCCCCTCTGGGAACCGGGGAGCTGTTTTTT	CASAPLGTGELFF
TRBJ1-4	TRBV7-4	NA	NA	TGTGCCAGCAGCTCAATTGTGACAAAACTGTTTTTT	CASSSIVTKLFF
TRBJ1-1	TRBV3-1	few	NA	TGTGCCAGCAGCCAAGCGGGGCAAGCTTTCTTT	CASSQAGQAFF
TRBJ1-2	TRBV24-1	NA	TRBD1	TGTGCCACCAGTGCCGGGACAGGGTTCGATGGCTACACCTTC	CATSAGTGFDGYTF
TRBJ2-6	TRBV12-3/TRBV12-4	many	NA	TGTGCCAGCAGTCCTCCTACTGGGGCCAACGTCCTGACTTTC	CASSPPTGANVLTF
TRBJ2-6	TRBV15	NA	TRBD1	TGTGCCACCAGCAACGGACAGGGCAACACTGAAGCTTTC	CATSNGQGNTEAF
TRBJ1-2	TRBV7-9	few	NA	TGTGCCAGCAGCCAAGATTCGAGGGGATATGACTATGGCTACACCTTC	CASSQDSRGYDYGYTF
TRBJ1-2	TRBV7-3	many	NA	TGTGCCAGCAGCCCCGGAGGGCTCTATGGCTACACCTTC	CASSPGGLYGYTF
TRBJ2-7	TRBV13	NA	NA	TGTGCCAGCAGCCCCCGGGGGACAGCACGCCCCCACGAGCAGTACTTC	CASSPRGTARPHEQYF
TRBJ2-2	TRBV9	many	NA	TGTGCCAGCAGCGTGGGTAACACCGGGGAGCTGTTTTTT	CASSVGNTGELFF
TRBJ1-2	TRBV4-1	many	TRBD1	TGCGCCAGCAGCTTCCAGGGGGCGCATGGCTACACCTTC	CASSFQGAHGYTF
TRBJ2-6	TRBV4-1	few	NA	TGCGCCAGCAGCCAAGAAGTAAGCGGGTCTGGGGCCAACGTCCTGACTTTC	CASSQEVSGSGANVLTF
TRBJ2-7	TRBV20-1	NA	NA	TGCAGTGCTAGAGGGTACGGCTCCTACGAGCAGTACTTC	CSARGYGSYEQYF
TRBJ2-6	TRBV12-3/TRBV12-4	many	NA	TGTGCCAGCAGGTCAGTGCGTGGGGCCAACGTCCTGACTTTC	CASRSVRGANVLTF
TRBJ1-3	TRBV28	NA	NA	TGTGCCAGCAGTCTCCCCGCCGGGGGCACTGGAAACACCATATATTTT	CASSLPAGGTGNTIYF
TRBJ1-4	TRBV20-1	NA	TRBD1	TGCAGTGCTGGGACAGGGGAAGAAAAACTGTTTTTT	CSAGTGEEKLFF
TRBJ1-1	TRBV7-2	few	NA	TGTGCCTGGAGTGCCACCCTTAGGTGGGACACTGAAGCTTTCTTT	CAWSATLRWDTEAFF
TRBJ1-2	TRBV5-5	many	NA	TGTGCCAGCGGAACAGAAATCGCTAACTATGGCTACACCTTC	CASGTEIANYGYTF
TRBJ2-5	TRBV5-5	NA	NA	TGTGCCAGCAGCTTGGCTCCAGCACCGGGAGCGCCCGGCGGGACCCAGTACTTC	CASSLAPAPGAPGGTQYF
TRBJ2-7	TRBV2	many	NA	TGTGCCAGCAGTGATTGGTCCCTCTCCTACGAGCAGTACTTC	CASSDWSLSYEQYF
TRBJ1-6	TRBV2	NA	NA	TGTGCCAGCAGTGAGAGGCAGTCCGGATCTTCACCCCTCCACTTT	CASSERQSGSSPLHF
TRBJ2-7	TRBV30	NA	NA	TGTGCCTGGAGTGTGCAGGGGCGCAGGGCCGAGCAGTACTTC	CAWSVQGRRAEQYF
TRBJ1-1	TRBV29-1	NA	NA	TGCAGCGTTACCTCCGGGGTGACTGAAGCTTTCTTT	CSVTSGVTEAFF
TRBJ1-2	TRBV5-5	few	NA	TGTGCCAGCAGCTCCCCGGGGCGGGGGGCTGGGGGCTACACCTTC	CASSSPGRGAGGYTF
TRBJ1-6	TRBV4-2	many	NA	TGTGCCAGCAGCCAAGATTTAGCCAGTTATAATTCACCCCTCCACTTT	CASSQDLASYNSPLHF
TRBJ2-5	TRBV10-2	once	TRBD2	TGCGCCAGCAGCCCCGGGACTAGCGGGAGGGAAGAGACCCAGTACTTC	CASSPGTSGREETQYF
TRBJ1-4	TRBV20-1	NA	TRBD1	TGCAGTGCCCAGACAGGGGGCTATGAAAAACTGTTTTTT	CSAQTGGYEKLFF
TRBJ2-2	TRBV29-1	NA	TRBD1	TGCAGCGGCGCGACAGGGCCCGGGGAGCTGTTTTTT	CSGATGPGELFF
TRBJ2-7	TRBV24-1	many	NA	TGTGCCACCAGTGAACGACAGTCCTCCTACGAGCAGTACTTC	CATSERQSSYEQYF
TRBJ2-7	TRBV11-2	few	TRBD2	TGTGCCAGCAGCTTTCGACTAGCGGGAACAGGCTACGAGCAGTACTTC	CASSFRLAGTGYEQYF
TRBJ1-2	TRBV4-2	few	NA	TGTGCCAGCAGCCAAGATTCGGCAGGGGTACGGAACTATGGCTACACCTTC	CASSQDSAGVRNYGYTF
TRBJ2-7	TRBV7-2	NA	TRBD1	TGTGCCAGCAGCCGAGGACAGGGGGGCTCCTACGAGCAGTACTTC	CASSRGQGGSYEQYF
TRBJ1-2	TRBV7-9	many	NA	TGTGCCAGCAGCCCGCGGGACCGCCGTCCCGACAATGGCTACACCTTC	CASSPRDRRPDNGYTF
TRBJ2-7	TRBV5-1	many	NA	TGCGCCAGCAGCTCCTCCCAGAGCCCCTACGAGCAGTACTTC	CASSSSQSPYEQYF
TRBJ1-4	TRBV9	NA	NA	TGTGCCAGCAGCGTAGAGGCGACAGGTTTTAATGAAAAACTGTTTTTT	CASSVEATGFNEKLFF
TRBJ1-6	TRBV4-3	NA	NA	TGCGCCAGCAGCCAAGTCATCATTCCTCAGGGCTCCTATAATTCACCCCTCCACTTT	CASSQVIIPQGSYNSPLHF
TRBJ2-7	TRBV5-4	many	NA	TGTGCCAGCAGCTTCGGGGGAGTCGGCGAGCAGTACTTC	CASSFGGVGEQYF
TRBJ1-6	TRBV27	few	NA	TGTGCCAGCAGGTTGACAGTTACCGGGTCACCCCTCCACTTT	CASRLTVTGSPLHF
TRBJ2-7	TRBV12-3/TRBV12-4	NA	NA	TGTGCCAGCAGTTTGGACGAAGATCCGGGACTCACCTACGAGCAGTACTTC	CASSLDEDPGLTYEQYF
TRBJ2-7	TRBV2	NA	NA	TGTGCCAGCAGTCCAGGTTTCTTAGACCCCTACGAGCAGTACTTC	CASSPGFLDPYEQYF
TRBJ2-7	TRBV20-1	NA	NA	TGCAGTGCTACACAGGGCCCCAATTACGAGCAGTACTTC	CSATQGPNYEQYF
TRBJ2-2	TRBV11-2	many	NA	TGTGCCAGCAGCAGCGCCCTAGTCACCGGGGAGCTGTTTTTT	CASSSALVTGELFF
TRBJ1-6	TRBV15	NA	TRBD1	TGTGCTAGACGAGGGACAGGGACTTATAATTCACCCCTCCACTTT	CARRGTGTYNSPLHF
TRBJ1-2	TRBV19	NA	NA	TGTGCCAGTAGTTTCCGGGACTACGACCTGGGAGGCTACACCTTC	CASSFRDYDLGGYTF
TRBJ1-6	TRBV6-6	many	NA	TGTGCCGCCCTGGACGACTCCTATAATTCACCCCTCCACTTT	CAALDDSYNSPLHF
TRBJ2-7	TRBV11-2	NA	TRBD2	TGTGCCAGCAACGGGGGGGCGGGAGTTTACAATGAGCAGTACTTC	CASNGGAGVYNEQYF
TRBJ1-2	TRBV4-3	NA	NA	TGCGCCAGCAGCCAAGATAAGGCAGGGGCTTCTGGCTACACCTTC	CASSQDKAGASGYTF